Listed below are T cell receptor beta chains from one sample, sequenced in a study of beta chain features in type 1 diabetes. The method was immunoSEQ multiplex PCR; TCRdb's version includes in-frame clones alone and lacks a portion of them. The top ten clones hold more than 0.8% of a sample with 300,000 to 400,000 clones, roughly 9% of them seen once. Sequences were obtained from central memory CD4+ T cells from blood. The origin of the receptors is a man in his thirties or forties with type 1 diabetes. Both conserved end residues are part of each CDR3. Each record gives: CDR3 DNA, CDR3 protein, clone size, D gene, V gene, J gene. D genes are given only for firm matches. For some rows the clone size is stated as once, few or many, or as a class when expanded; others skip it.

TGTGCCAGTAGGACAAACTATGGCTACACCTTC	CASRTNYGYTF	many	-	TRBV19	TRBJ1-2
TGTGCCAGCAAGGACACAGGGGAGGGAACTGAAGCTTTCTTT	CASKDTGEGTEAFF	-	TRBD1	TRBV6-5	TRBJ1-1
TGTGCCAGCATCCCAGGACAGCTAGCCAAAAACATTCAGTACTTC	CASIPGQLAKNIQYF	few	-	TRBV28	TRBJ2-4
TGTGCCAGCAGTGTAGTAACAGGGACGGCTGAAGCTTTCTTT	CASSVVTGTAEAFF	-	-	TRBV27	TRBJ1-1
TGTGCCAGCAGCAGGGACTGGAGCTCCTATAATTCACCCCTCCACTTT	CASSRDWSSYNSPLHF	-	-	TRBV7-9	TRBJ1-6
TGTGCCAGCAGCTTGTCCGACAGGGGAGGGGAGACCCAGTACTTC	CASSLSDRGGETQYF	-	-	TRBV7-2	TRBJ2-5
TGTGCCAGCAGCTTAGGACTAGCCGGAACCGATGAGCAGTTCTTC	CASSLGLAGTDEQFF	few	TRBD2	TRBV11-2	TRBJ2-1
TGTGCCAGCAGTCCTAGACAGGCCACTGAAGCTTTCTTT	CASSPRQATEAFF	few	-	TRBV28	TRBJ1-1
TGCGCCAGCAGCCTGGGGCCGGGGGTTAACACCGGGGAGCTGTTTTTT	CASSLGPGVNTGELFF	many	-	TRBV4-3	TRBJ2-2
TGCGCCAGCAGCCAAGGGGCCGTTCTGGGCGGGGGTGAAAAACTGTTTTTT	CASSQGAVLGGGEKLFF	few	-	TRBV4-3	TRBJ1-4
TGTGCCAGCAGCCCCCAAGGGGACGCCTACGAGCAGTACTTC	CASSPQGDAYEQYF	-	-	TRBV5-5	TRBJ2-7
TGTGCCATCAGGGCGGACAGGGGAAATTCACCCCTCCACTTT	CAIRADRGNSPLHF	-	TRBD1	TRBV10-3	TRBJ1-6
TGTGCCAGCAGCTCCCCGACAGGGACGAACACCATATATTTT	CASSSPTGTNTIYF	few	TRBD1	TRBV7-2	TRBJ1-3
TGTGCCAGCAGCCTCAGGACAGTCCCGAGGGAAAAACTGTTTTTT	CASSLRTVPREKLFF	-	-	TRBV5-6	TRBJ1-4
TGTGCCAGCAGGAAAGGCGATATGAACACTGAAGCTTTCTTT	CASRKGDMNTEAFF	many	-	TRBV4-2	TRBJ1-1
TGCGCCAGCAGCCTGGCCGAGGGGCGTAACGGGGAGCTGTTTTTT	CASSLAEGRNGELFF	few	-	TRBV5-1	TRBJ2-2
TGTGCCAGCAGAGCCGGGACCCTGGGTTCCTACGAGCAGTACTTC	CASRAGTLGSYEQYF	few	-	TRBV6-6	TRBJ2-7
TGTGCCAGCAGCGTAGCCCCGGGCTCTAATGAAAAACTGTTTTTT	CASSVAPGSNEKLFF	few	-	TRBV9	TRBJ1-4
TGTGCCATAAGGGGAACAGGGGCGAACACTGAAGCTTTCTTT	CAIRGTGANTEAFF	few	TRBD1	TRBV10-3	TRBJ1-1
TGTGCCAGCAGTCTTCCACAGGGGTACGAGCAGTACTTC	CASSLPQGYEQYF	few	TRBD1	TRBV28	TRBJ2-7
TGTGCCAGCAGTCCCGGGACAGGGAATCAGCCCCAGCATTTT	CASSPGTGNQPQHF	few	TRBD1	TRBV28	TRBJ1-5
TGTGCCAGCACCCTAGACAGGACTCGCACAGATACGCAGTATTTT	CASTLDRTRTDTQYF	-	-	TRBV7-2	TRBJ2-3
TGTGCCACCAGCAGAGATCGTGGGACAGTCAATGAAAAACTGTTTTTT	CATSRDRGTVNEKLFF	many	TRBD1	TRBV15	TRBJ1-4
TGTGCCAGCAGCTTATACGGTGTTGTAAATGAGCAGTTCTTC	CASSLYGVVNEQFF	few	-	TRBV11-2	TRBJ2-1
TGTGCCAGCAGCTTGCGTGGGGGGAACACTGAAGCTTTCTTT	CASSLRGGNTEAFF	-	-	TRBV5-4	TRBJ1-1
TGTGCCAGCAGCCCCCGACAGGGGACCGGGGAGCTGTTTTTT	CASSPRQGTGELFF	few	TRBD1	TRBV7-2	TRBJ2-2